These 23 T cell receptor beta chains were all obtained from the same sample, sequenced in a study of blood T cell repertoires in COVID-19. Data came from immunoSEQ multiplex PCR; TCRdb stores just in-frame clones and leaves some out. This sample has approximately 310,000 clones, with 80% to 90% found just once. The sequencing input was PBMCs or T cells enriched from blood (not recorded which). Receptors were obtained from a young man who had recovered from COVID-19.

This clone was seen more than once but under ten times. This rearrangement joins TRBV29-1 to TRBJ1-2, with 11 bases fitting TRBD1. V shed 7 bases, J shed 3 bases, and the junction held 13 bases outside the gene matches. Per the germline V gene, CDR1 is SQVTM and CDR2 is ANQGSEA. The CDR3 contains 16 residues. CDR3 residues: CSARIRDRGIYYGYTF. The CDR3 bases are TGCAGCGCACGAATCCGGGACAGGGGGATTTACTATGGCTACACCTTC.

The chain is built from TRBV5-6 and TRBJ2-5; 14 positions match TRBD2. Trimming at V came to 4 bases and at J to 13 bases, leaving 9 bases not matched to a gene. Germline CDR1 is SGHDT and CDR2 is YYEEEE. The CDR3 is made up of 14 amino acids. The CDR3 loop reads CASSRGTSGGVLYF. CDR3 nucleotide sequence: TGTGCCAGCAGCCGGGGGACTAGCGGGGGCGTCTTGTACTTC.

This chain connects TRBV18 to TRBJ2-2; 9 bases match TRBD1. CDR1 and CDR2 from the germline V gene are KGHSH and LQKENI. J was trimmed by 1 base and V by 6 bases; bases with no gene match: 6. CDR3 size: 16 residues. The CDR3 nucleotides are TGTGCCAGCTCGGTATCGGGACAGGGGAACACCGGGGAGCTGTTTTTT. It translates to CASSVSGQGNTGELFF.

The CDR3 reads CASSFSERYEQYF. The CDR3 DNA reads as TGTGCCAGCAGTTTTTCCGAGCGCTACGAGCAGTACTTC. This chain uses TRBV12-3 or TRBV12-4 with TRBJ2-7; D gene uncertain. Trimming shortened V by 3 bases and J by 3 bases, and 9 bases separated the two germline ends. This CDR3 is 13 amino acids long.

CDR3 loop: CASSLIRGRAGELFF. The CDR3 DNA sequence: TGTGCCAGCAGCTTAATTAGGGGGCGCGCCGGGGAGCTGTTTTTT. The rearrangement uses TRBV11-2 and TRBJ2-2; 7 nucleotides line up with TRBD1. V gave up 2 bases and J gave up 6 bases; unmatched junction bases: 6. The CDR3 sequence is 15 residues long. CDR1 and CDR2 from the germline V gene are SGHAT and FQNNGV.

This chain joins TRBV2 and TRBJ1-1; maybe TRBD1 (5 bases). V gave up 9 bases and J gave up 7 bases, with 18 bases separating them. Looked up from germline, CDR1 is SNHLY and CDR2 is FYNNEI. This CDR3 is 13 amino acids long. The CDR3 region is CARHALGTGEAFF. Written as DNA, the CDR3 is TGTGCCAGACACGCGCTCGGAACAGGTGAAGCTTTCTTT.

The DNA of the CDR3 is TGTGCCAGCAGCCCTACCTACACAGATACGCAGTATTTT. Protein product: CASSPTYTDTQYF. The chain uses TRBV7-3 and TRBJ2-3; D unclear. Germline V gene data show CDR1 as SGHTA and CDR2 as FQGTGA. The ends were cut back, 5 bases at V and 2 bases at J, with 8 bases in the middle. This CDR3 has 13 residues.

The V gene is TRBV27, the J gene TRBJ2-3; unclear D gene. CDR3 size: 16 residues. Looked up from germline, CDR1 is MNHEY and CDR2 is SMNVEV (reference sequence). Trimming removed 5 bases at V and 0 bases at J, with 15 bases between. The CDR3 loop reads CASSPTSLPSTDTQYF. As DNA, the CDR3 is TGTGCCAGCAGTCCTACCTCTCTACCGAGCACAGATACGCAGTATTTT.

The chain recombines TRBV19 with TRBJ2-1; tentative D call: TRBD1 (7 bases). The CDR3 has 13 residues. Per the germline V gene, CDR1 is LNHDA and CDR2 is SQIVND (reference sequence). Between the trimmed V and J ends, which lost 5 bases and 7 bases, there was a span of 12 bases. The CDR3 sequence is CASSYQGGNEQFF. Written as DNA, the CDR3 is TGTGCCAGTAGTTACCAGGGGGGAAATGAGCAGTTCTTC.

The rearrangement joins TRBV6-1 to TRBJ1-1; possibly TRBD1 for D (5 bases). Trimming removed 2 bases from V and 4 bases from J, with 11 bases in between. The germline CDR1 and CDR2 sequences are MNHNS and SASEGT. The CDR3 is 14 residues long. CDR3 residues: CASSESGGTTEAFF. The CDR3 DNA reads as TGTGCCAGCAGTGAATCCGGGGGTACCACTGAAGCTTTCTTT.

V usage is TRBV7-9 and J usage is TRBJ1-1; D perhaps matches TRBD1 (6 bases). CDR3 length: 15 residues. With 6 bases removed from V and 0 bases from J, the gap between germline ends came to 14 bases. Looked up from germline, CDR1 is SEHNR and CDR2 is FQNEAQ (reference sequence). The chain's CDR3 is CASSAAGGLNTEAFF. In DNA, the CDR3 is TGTGCCAGCAGTGCTGCGGGGGGGCTGAACACTGAAGCTTTCTTT.

This clone was detected a few times. The chain employs TRBV10-1 and TRBJ2-2, with TRBD1 matching 8 bases. There are 14 residues in the CDR3. Germline trimming cut 3 bases from V and 4 bases from J; bases unmatched to any gene: 1. Germline V gene sequence: CDR1 WNHNN, CDR2 SYGVQD (reference sequence). The CDR3 loop is CASSDQGATGELFF. The CDR3 region has the DNA TGCGCCAGCAGTGACCAGGGGGCCACCGGGGAGCTGTTTTTT.

The chain employs TRBV11-2 and TRBJ1-1; possibly TRBD1 for D (6 bases). Trimming pared 3 bases from V and 3 bases from J, leaving 14 bases between. Per germline, CDR1 SGHAT and CDR2 FQNNGV. The CDR3 is 15 residues long. The CDR3, as DNA: TGTGCCAGCAGCTTCGATCCCAGGGGCCACACTGAAGCTTTCTTT. Encoded protein: CASSFDPRGHTEAFF.

The rearrangement joins TRBV5-6 to TRBJ2-7; no firm D call. The CDR3 has 14 amino acids. V was pared by 7 bases and J by 0 bases, with 14 bases between. The germline V gene has CDR1 SGHDT and CDR2 YYEEEE. CDR3 coding DNA: TGTGCCAGCGCCTCCCCCCGAGACTCCTACGAGCAGTACTTC. This sequence encodes CASASPRDSYEQYF.

This clone has only a few counts. The genes are TRBV30 and TRBJ2-1; no firm D call. The germline V gene has CDR1 GTSNPN and CDR2 SVGIG (reference sequence). The CDR3 sequence is 13 residues long. V was cut by 0 bases and J by 3 bases, with 6 bases left in between. CDR3 amino acids: CAWSVLFYNEQFF. CDR3 coding DNA: TGTGCCTGGAGTGTTCTCTTCTACAATGAGCAGTTCTTC.

The rearrangement links TRBV5-1 to TRBJ2-5, with 10 bases that match TRBD2. The CDR3 runs 14 residues. V shed 0 bases, J shed 5 bases, and the junction held 1 base outside the gene matches. Looked up from germline, CDR1 is SGHRS and CDR2 is YFSETQ. The CDR3 DNA follows: TGCGCCAGCAGCTTGGAGGGACTAGCGGAGACCCAGTACTTC. Residues: CASSLEGLAETQYF.

The chain joins TRBV7-9 to TRBJ1-1, with a possible D match to TRBD1 (6 bases). Germline CDR1 is SEHNR and CDR2 is FQNEAQ (reference sequence). The CDR3 spans 11 residues. The V end was cut by 8 bases, the J end by 10 bases, with 14 bases between. CDR3 residues: CASGKQGGAFF. DNA of the CDR3: TGTGCCAGCGGCAAACAGGGTGGAGCTTTCTTT.

This chain connects TRBV5-6 to TRBJ1-2; TRBD1 matches at 7 bases. V was clipped by 3 bases and J by 2 bases; unmatched bases: 4. CDR3 size: 14 residues. Germline CDR1 SGHDT, CDR2 YYEEEE. CDR3 sequence reads: CASSYPTGNYGYTF. CDR3 nucleotides: TGTGCCAGCAGCTACCCGACAGGGAACTATGGCTACACCTTC.

This clone has a single count. The chain recombines TRBV4-3 with TRBJ2-7, with D hard to call. Looked up from germline, CDR1 is LGHNA and CDR2 is YSLEER. CDR3 length: 15 residues. V was cut by 2 bases and J by 1 base, with 12 bases left in between. The CDR3 spells CASSQSSTVSYEQYF. The CDR3, as DNA: TGCGCCAGCAGCCAATCCTCCACAGTATCCTACGAGCAGTACTTC.

The chain carries TRBV3-1 (or the pseudogene TRBV3-2) and TRBJ1-2; D possibly corresponds to TRBD1 (6 bases). Trimming left V 1 base short and J 1 base short, with 10 bases between. CDR3 length: 15 residues. Germline CDR1 is LGHDT and CDR2 is YNNKEL (reference sequence). CDR3 loop: CASSQGTAYNYGYTF. CDR3 DNA sequence: TGTGCCAGCAGCCAAGGGACAGCCTATAACTATGGCTACACCTTC.

The rearrangement uses TRBV9 and TRBJ1-1; 9 bases align to TRBD1. Trimming cost V 3 bases and J 2 bases; bases outside gene matches: 5. CDR3 length: 15 amino acids. Germline V gives CDR1 SGDLS, CDR2 YYNGEE. This CDR3 is CASSAEGQGNTEAFF. CDR3 sequence (DNA): TGTGCCAGCAGCGCAGAGGGACAGGGTAACACTGAAGCTTTCTTT.

This clone was observed a few times. The V gene is TRBV19, the J gene TRBJ2-6; a possible D gene is TRBD2 (6 bases). The CDR3 spans 13 residues. CDR1 LNHDA and CDR2 SQIVND come from the germline V gene (reference sequence). V lost 2 bases, J lost 13 bases, and 12 bases lay in between. The CDR3 bases are TGTGCCAGTAGTATATCCCGACGGGGGGTCCTGACTTTC. Translation gives CASSISRRGVLTF.

The chain is built from TRBV10-3 and TRBJ2-7; 9 bases agree with TRBD1. This CDR3 spans 13 amino acids. From germline, CDR1 is ENHRY and CDR2 SYGVKD. With 6 bases clipped from V and 3 bases from J, the junction kept 3 bases outside the gene matches. The CDR3: CAISPGQGYEQYF. The DNA of the CDR3 is TGTGCCATCAGCCCGGGACAGGGCTACGAGCAGTACTTC.